Below, one TCR beta chain is given with its context. The data belong to a study of shared clonotypes between healthy human individuals. The naive CD8 fraction comprised CD45RO-negative cells positively selected for CCR7 and excluded terminally differentiated effector memory CD45RA+ cells. This CDR3 spans 16 amino acids. Germline values: CDR1 SGHDT, CDR2 YYEEEE. V was trimmed by 0 bases and J by 2 bases, leaving 15 bases between them. Repertoires were generated with immunoSEQ multiplex PCR, while TCRdb's copy carries only in-frame clones and drops some. The sample lists about 2,100,000 clones; about 92% were seen once.

This rearrangement joins TRBV5-6 to TRBJ2-7; the D is unclear. Sequencing input: naive CD8+ T cells from PBMCs. The source is a man aged 18 to 29 in good health. Some clones in this sample may be carry-over from other donors' samples. The CDR3 DNA reads as TGTGCCAGCAGCTTGGGCCCGGTGCAGGCCGCCTACGAGCAGTACTTC. Residues: CASSLGPVQAAYEQYF.